The clone carrying this T cell receptor beta chain was detected only once. Its antigen remains unidentified. With 60 Vbeta and 13 Jbeta primers, the PCR was carried out. Sequencing was performed with immunoSEQ multiplex PCR; in TCRdb, only in-frame clones are kept and a portion is missing. Among 76,000 or so clones, about 78% were seen once, and the ten largest hold 8% to 9%. This specimen comes from a study of cytomegalovirus exposure and HLA in healthy donors. CDR3 length equals 12 residues. V shed 4 bases and J shed 8 bases, with 11 bases lying between them. CDR1 is SEHNR and CDR2 is FQNEAQ in the germline V gene (reference sequence). Overall study findings and caveats: Researchers left out some V segments, among them TRBV6-2 and TRBV6-3, as indistinguishable.

This TCR was sampled from a woman in her thirties or forties in good health and CMV-seropositive. The sequenced material came from PBMCs. The V gene is TRBV7-9, the J gene TRBJ1-1; D not resolved. The CDR3 protein is CASSSVGEEAFF. In nucleotides, the CDR3 is TGTGCCAGCAGCTCCGTTGGGGAGGAAGCTTTCTTT.